Listed here are 25 T cell receptor beta chains from one sample, sequenced in a study of regulatory T cells in long-lasting Graves disease. Researchers made TCR beta libraries by using iRepertoire HTBI primers and running Arm-PCR on CDR3 regions. Via MiXCR, TCRdb re-called the multiplex PCR reads, giving one row per CDR3 protein. The data contain approximately 490,000 distinct CDR3 sequences, around 15% of them singletons. Time point specified: newly diagnosed GD, antithyroid drugs for less than 3 months. The TCR library used RNA extracted from PBMCs. The same data also went into a second study, on T cells in Graves' hyperthyroidism and ophthalmopathy.

The specimen comprised peripheral blood mononuclear cells (PBMCs), sampled at new diagnosis, from a patient treated with antithyroid drugs. The source is a middle-aged man with Graves disease.

This clonotype showed up many times. The chain carries TRBV20-1 and TRBJ2-3, with no clear D. The V and J ends lost 5 bases and 3 bases respectively, with 12 bases between them. Germline-derived CDR1 and CDR2 are DFQATT and SNEGSKA (reference sequence). This CDR3 contains 13 residues. The CDR3 coding sequence is TGCAGTGCTCTCTGGGATGGGACAGATACGCAGTATTTT. As protein: CSALWDGTDTQYF.

This clonotype was seen repeatedly, ten times or more. The chain uses TRBV10-2 and TRBJ1-1; D not certain. Between the trimmed V and J ends, which lost 4 bases and 0 bases, there was a span of 9 bases. The V gene's germline CDR1 is WSHSY and CDR2 SAAADI. The CDR3 has 14 residues. CDR3 coding DNA: TGCGCCAGCAGTGCTACCGCGATGAACACTGAAGCTTTCTTT. Translated, it gives CASSATAMNTEAFF.

This chain joins TRBV6-5 and TRBJ2-7; 7 bases line up with TRBD1. This CDR3 spans 14 amino acids. V dropped 0 bases and J dropped 12; count of bases not matched to a gene: 11. The germline V gene has CDR1 MNHEY and CDR2 SVGAGI. The CDR3 here is CASSYSADRPELYF. CDR3 DNA sequence: TGTGCCAGCAGTTACTCCGCGGACAGGCCTGAGTTGTACTTC.

This clonotype has more than one count but fewer than ten. The V call is TRBV9, the J call TRBJ2-1; possible D gene TRBD2, 5 bases. Germline assignment: CDR1 SGDLS and CDR2 YYNGEE. The CDR3 is made up of 15 amino acids. Between the trimmed V and J ends, which lost 3 bases and 3 bases, there was a span of 13 bases. The DNA for the CDR3 is TGTGCCAGCAGCGCTGGGAGCGACATCTACAATGAGCAGTTCTTC. Amino acid sequence: CASSAGSDIYNEQFF.

This clonotype has a handful of counts. This chain uses TRBV12-3 or TRBV12-4 with TRBJ1-6; the D is unclear. The V gene lost 3 bases and the J gene lost 5 bases, with 5 bases spanning the gap. The CDR3 is 13 amino acids. The CDR3 sequence is CASSFGNNSPLHF. CDR3 in DNA: TGTGCCAGCAGTTTCGGGAATAATTCACCCCTCCACTTT.

This clonotype was seen repeatedly, ten times or more. J is TRBJ2-3 and V is TRBV20-1; 8 nucleotides agree with TRBD1. Germline CDR1 DFQATT, CDR2 SNEGSKA (reference sequence). Trimming at V came to 2 bases and at J to 4 bases, leaving 8 bases not matched to a gene. The CDR3 sequence is 15 residues long. CDR3 sequence: CSARIRGQGSDTQYF. CDR3 nucleotides: TGCAGTGCTAGAATCCGAGGACAGGGATCAGATACGCAGTATTTT.

There are many counts of this clonotype. The V gene is TRBV12-3 or TRBV12-4, the J gene TRBJ2-7, with 7 bases aligning to TRBD1. J lost 2 bases, V lost 1 base, and 5 bases had no gene match. The CDR3 has 15 amino acids. CDR3 sequence reads: CASSLGQGRPYEQYF. CDR3 sequence (DNA): TGTGCCAGCAGTTTAGGACAGGGACGACCCTACGAGCAGTACTTC.

This clonotype showed up just a few times. The chain carries TRBV2 and TRBJ2-1, with 8 bases aligning to TRBD2. Per germline, CDR1 SNHLY and CDR2 FYNNEI. The CDR3 has 15 amino acids. V lost 6 bases to trimming and J lost 5 bases; unmatched junction nucleotides: 9. The CDR3 DNA is TGTGCCAGCAGCGAGGGACTAGGTAGCCACAATGAGCAGTTCTTC. It specifies CASSEGLGSHNEQFF.

This clonotype occurred many times. The gene calls are TRBV5-1 and TRBJ2-4, with 12 nucleotides matching TRBD1. CDR3 size: 18 residues. CDR1 SGHRS and CDR2 YFSETQ come from the germline V gene. V dropped 3 bases and J dropped 0; count of bases not matched to a gene: 7. CDR3 sequence (DNA): TGCGCCAGCAGCTGGGGACAGGGGGCCCCGGGAGCCAAAAACATTCAGTACTTC. Protein sequence: CASSWGQGAPGAKNIQYF.

This clonotype has at least ten counts. The chain joins TRBV11-2 to TRBJ2-1, with TRBD2 matching 10 bases. From germline, CDR1 is SGHAT and CDR2 FQNNGV. Trimming at V came to 3 bases and at J to 8 bases, leaving 13 bases not matched to a gene. The length of the CDR3 is 17 residues. DNA of the CDR3: TGTGCCAGCAGCTTCCCTGCTAGCGGGAGAAGCGGGCATGAGCAGTTCTTC. This translates into CASSFPASGRSGHEQFF.

This clonotype was counted ten times or more. The chain carries TRBV5-5 and TRBJ2-1; unclear D gene. The CDR3 has 15 residues. V lost 0 bases and J 2 bases, leaving 9 bases between the germline ends. In germline, CDR1 is SGHKS, CDR2 YYEKEE (reference sequence). CDR3 bases: TGTGCCAGCAGCTTGGCGGACGGTGCCTACAATGAGCAGTTCTTC. It encodes CASSLADGAYNEQFF.

This clonotype has a count of ten or more. The chain links TRBV28 to TRBJ2-1, with TRBD2 as a possible D gene (6 bases). Germline CDR1 is MDHEN and CDR2 is SYDVKM. V lost 5 bases to trimming and J lost 6 bases, with 14 bases between them. CDR3 length: 14 amino acids. The CDR3 region has the DNA TGTGCCAGCAGTCCCCCGGAGGGTATCAATGAGCAGTTCTTC. It yields the protein CASSPPEGINEQFF. Together with reference TRBV28 and TRBJ2-1, the CDR3 gives the full variable domain: DVKVTQSSRYLVKRTGEKVFLECVQDMDHENMFWYRQDPGLGLRLIYFSYDVKMKEKGDIPEGYSVSREKKERFSLILESASTNQTSMYLCASSPPEGINEQFFGPGTRLTVL.

The chain has TRBV19 and TRBJ2-2; the match to TRBD1 covers 7 bases. The CDR3 consists of 15 residues. Germline V lookup: CDR1 LNHDA, CDR2 SQIVND (reference sequence). V shed 5 bases, J shed 4 bases, and the junction held 7 bases outside the gene matches. In nucleotides, the CDR3 is TGTGCCAGTAGTTTTGACAGGGTGTTCACCGGGGAGCTGTTTTTT. Protein: CASSFDRVFTGELFF.

This clonotype showed up many times. The V gene is TRBV12-3 or TRBV12-4, the J gene TRBJ2-3; 12 nucleotides align to TRBD2. V lost 1 base to trimming and J lost 0 bases; unmatched junction nucleotides: 20. This CDR3 comprises 23 residues. The CDR3 sequence: CASSLVEPGQARTSGMSTDTQYF. The CDR3 nucleotides read TGTGCCAGCAGTTTAGTGGAACCGGGACAGGCCAGGACTAGCGGGATGAGCACAGATACGCAGTATTTT.

The J gene is TRBJ1-5, the V gene TRBV12-3 or TRBV12-4, with TRBD1 as a possible D gene (6 bases). The CDR3 consists of 14 residues. V was trimmed by 6 bases and J by 7 bases, leaving 16 bases between them. CDR3 loop: CASSPTGLRQPQHF. As DNA, the CDR3 is TGTGCCAGCAGCCCTACAGGGTTGCGACAGCCCCAGCATTTT.

This clonotype showed up just a few times. This chain links TRBV28 with TRBJ1-4; D is possibly TRBD1 (5 bases). V lost 3 bases, J lost 7 bases, and 12 bases lay in between. The germline V gene encodes CDR1 MDHEN and CDR2 SYDVKM. CDR3 length equals 14 residues. CDR3 in amino acids: CASSLRGWIEKLFF. The CDR3 nucleotides read TGTGCCAGCAGTTTGCGGGGGTGGATTGAAAAACTGTTTTTT.

Turning to this clonotype: A much larger clone sits a single nucleotide away, making a read error possible. This CDR3 reads CASTGAYEQYF. CDR3 sequence (DNA): TGTGCCAGCACAGGAGCCTACGAGCAGTACTTC. This chain links TRBV6-2 or TRBV6-3 with TRBJ2-7; no reliable D call. This CDR3 comprises 11 residues. Germline lookup yields CDR1 MNHEY and CDR2 SVGEGT. Between the trimmed V and J ends, which lost 7 bases and 2 bases, there was a span of 6 bases.

This clonotype was counted only a few times. This rearrangement joins TRBV5-5 to TRBJ1-3; D unclear. Trimming stripped 4 bases from V and 0 bases from J, with 11 bases between. The CDR3 consists of 15 residues. Germline assignment: CDR1 SGHKS and CDR2 YYEKEE (reference sequence). The chain's CDR3 is CASSAQFISGNTIYF. The CDR3 bases are TGTGCCAGCAGCGCACAGTTCATCTCTGGAAACACCATATATTTT.

The rearrangement uses TRBV19 and TRBJ2-7; 7 bases agree with TRBD1. The V segment lost 6 bases and the J segment 0 bases; nucleotides outside the gene matches: 8. This CDR3 spans 15 amino acids. The germline CDR1 and CDR2 sequences are LNHDA and SQIVND (reference sequence). CDR3: CASSPAAGGSYEQYF. DNA of the CDR3: TGTGCCAGTAGCCCCGCGGCAGGGGGCTCCTACGAGCAGTACTTC. The variable domain in full, completed from reference TRBV19 and TRBJ2-7, reads DGGITQSPKYLFRKEGQNVTLSCEQNLNHDAMYWYRQDPGQGLRLIYYSQIVNDFQKGDIAEGYSVSREKKESFPLTVTSAQKNPTAFYLCASSPAAGGSYEQYFGPGTRLTVT.

There are many counts of this clonotype. V and J are TRBV11-2 and TRBJ2-7, with D unresolved. V lost 0 bases and J lost 2, with 11 bases in between. Germline CDR1 SGHAT, CDR2 FQNNGV. The CDR3 spans 15 residues. The CDR3 sequence is CASSLEIGMTYEQYF. The CDR3 region has the DNA TGTGCCAGCAGCTTAGAGATAGGTATGACCTACGAGCAGTACTTC.

In this sample, this clonotype turned up many times. The CDR3, as DNA: TGTGCCAGCAGCTTGGGTTGGGCGGGCACCGGGGAGCTGTTTTTT. Amino acid sequence: CASSLGWAGTGELFF. This chain uses TRBV11-2 with TRBJ2-2; D may be TRBD2 (5 bases). Deletions cut 3 bases from V and 4 bases from J, with 12 bases between. This CDR3 region has 15 residues. Germline V gene data show CDR1 as SGHAT and CDR2 as FQNNGV. Combining the CDR3 with reference TRBV11-2 and TRBJ2-2 gives the whole variable domain EAGVAQSPRYKIIEKRQSVAFWCNPISGHATLYWYQQILGQGPKLLIQFQNNGVVDDSQLPKDRFSAERLKGVDSTLKIQPAKLEDSAVYLCASSLGWAGTGELFFGEGSRLTVL.

This clonotype came up many times. The chain carries TRBV6-5 and TRBJ1-1; 11 bases match TRBD1. The CDR3 is made up of 17 amino acids. Germline V lookup: CDR1 MNHEY, CDR2 SVGAGI. The junction had 7 bases not matched to a gene; V was cut back by 0 bases and J by 4 bases. The chain's CDR3 is CASSYSRTGGAGTEAFF. Written as DNA, the CDR3 is TGTGCCAGCAGTTACTCAAGGACAGGGGGCGCAGGCACTGAAGCTTTCTTT.

This chain joins TRBV7-3 and TRBJ1-6; D uncertain. The CDR3 has 13 residues. Between the trimmed V and J ends, which lost 1 base and 10 bases, there was a span of 8 bases. Germline CDR1 SGHTA, CDR2 FQGTGA. In DNA form, the CDR3 reads TGTGCCAGCAGCTTAATCCGTGCCTCACCCCTCCACTTT. As protein: CASSLIRASPLHF.

This clonotype was seen more than once but under ten times. V is TRBV4-2 and J is TRBJ1-4; D not resolved. Trimming pared 0 bases from V and 4 bases from J, leaving 12 bases between. The CDR3 consists of 16 residues. Germline assignment: CDR1 LGHNA and CDR2 YNFKEQ. The CDR3 reads CASSQDGPAHNEKLFF. The CDR3 DNA sequence: TGTGCCAGCAGCCAAGATGGTCCAGCTCATAATGAAAAACTGTTTTTT.

In the case of this clonotype: This sequence may be a read error, since a much larger clone differs from it by one base. The V call is TRBV3-1, the J call TRBJ2-1; 8 nucleotides line up with TRBD2. After removal of 4 bases from V and 7 bases from J, the junction contained 18 bases not matched to a gene. Looked up from germline, CDR1 is LGHDT and CDR2 is YNNKEL (reference sequence). CDR3 length: 18 amino acids. The CDR3 here is CASSRGLALAGSWNEQFF. The CDR3, as DNA: TGTGCCAGCAGCCGAGGGCTGGCCTTAGCGGGATCCTGGAATGAGCAGTTCTTC.